The present entry profiles one TCR beta chain with its context. Unique molecular identifiers (one per individual cDNA molecule) were attached. TCRdb passed the 5' RACE reads through MiXCR, listing each CDR3 protein once. This table holds 75,000 to 100,000 distinct CDR3 sequences, roughly 15% found once. The entry originates in a study of early T cells in non-severe SARS-CoV-2 infection. For the study at large: Bulk RNA from unsorted whole blood was sequenced; chains were unpaired.

CDR1 and CDR2 from the germline V gene are MDHEN and SYDVKM. The CDR3 sequence is 15 residues long. V lost 4 bases to trimming and J lost 6 bases, with 16 bases between them. The chain recombines TRBV28 with TRBJ1-3; the D is unclear. The material sequenced was whole blood. This sequence originates from an adult who was a healthcare worker with PCR-confirmed SARS-CoV-2 infection or an uninfected control (not recorded which). As DNA, the CDR3 is TGTGCCAGCAGTTCCTCCGGGGAGGCTGAAAACACCATATATTTT. It yields the protein CASSSSGEAENTIYF.